The entry below describes one TCR beta chain. Antigen unknown. The CDR3 spans 13 residues. Between the trimmed V and J ends, which lost 3 bases and 12 bases, there was a span of 14 bases. This sample stems from a study of T cell repertoires in cytomegalovirus infection. TCRdb re-derived calls from the reads in MiXCR, one entry per CDR3 protein. The table lists about 700,000 distinct CDR3 sequences, 33% of them singletons. The sequencing used cultured PBMCs, collected from culture after CMV antigen stimulation. This sequence joins TRBV12-3 or TRBV12-4 and TRBJ1-4, with no clear D. The sequence came from a human donor in good health (CMV status not recorded). Some clones in this sample may be carry-over from other donors' samples. The CDR3 bases are TGTGCCAGCAGTTTTTCCCCAATCGGGGAACTGTTTTTT. Protein: CASSFSPIGELFF.